Listed here are 10 T cell receptor beta chains from one sample, sequenced in a study of cytomegalovirus exposure and HLA in healthy donors. Amplification used 60 Vbeta primers and 13 Jbeta primers. Measured with immunoSEQ multiplex PCR; TCRdb has only the in-frame clones, and not every one. The table has 130,000 or so clones, 75% to 90% seen once. Sequencing used PBMCs. The origin of the receptors is a man aged 40-49 years in good health and CMV-seronegative.

As for this clone: One end of the junction does not line up with germline, which may come from a read error. V is TRBV7-9 and J is TRBJ2-1; possibly TRBD2 for D (5 bases). This CDR3 contains 14 residues. Germline assignment: CDR1 SEHNR and CDR2 FQNEAQ (reference sequence). The CDR3 spells CSSSLATINNEQFF. DNA for the CDR3: TGTTCCAGCAGCTTAGCGACTATTAACAATGAGCAGTTCTTC.

This chain links TRBV5-1 with TRBJ2-3; TRBD2 matches 12 bases. The CDR3 is 17 amino acids. V lost 3 bases to trimming and J lost 2 bases; unmatched junction nucleotides: 7. The germline CDR1 and CDR2 sequences are SGHRS and YFSETQ. CDR3 region: CASSSTSGGPVTDTQYF. In DNA form, the CDR3 reads TGCGCCAGCAGCTCGACTAGCGGGGGCCCGGTCACAGATACGCAGTATTTT.

The chain employs TRBV6-4 and TRBJ2-2; 9 bases match TRBD1. The CDR3 runs 15 residues. The V segment lost 6 bases and the J segment 0 bases; nucleotides outside the gene matches: 2. CDR1 and CDR2 from the germline V gene are MRHNA and SNTAGT. The CDR3 DNA sequence: TGTGCCAGCAGGGGGGACAGGGCGAACACCGGGGAGCTGTTTTTT. Protein: CASRGDRANTGELFF.

The chain carries TRBV2 and TRBJ1-1, with a possible D match to TRBD1 (5 bases). The V end lost 3 bases, the J end lost 4 bases, and 12 bases lay between the germline ends. Per germline, CDR1 SNHLY and CDR2 FYNNEI. This CDR3 is built from 14 residues. DNA for the CDR3: TGTGCCAGCAGTGAGTGGGGCGCATCCACTGAAGCTTTCTTT. As protein: CASSEWGASTEAFF.

The V and J genes are TRBV7-8 and TRBJ2-7; the match to TRBD2 covers 7 bases. Germline loops: CDR1 SGHVS, CDR2 FQNEAQ. The CDR3 has 16 amino acids. J was trimmed by 1 base and V by 3 bases; bases with no gene match: 9. For the CDR3, the DNA is TGTGCCAGCAGCTTCCCCCGGACTAGTCGGTCCTACGAGCAGTACTTC. This codes for CASSFPRTSRSYEQYF.

This clone was detected once. J is TRBJ2-7 and V is TRBV30; 12 positions match TRBD2. The CDR3 is made up of 15 amino acids. Trimming took 7 bases from V and 1 from J; bases not matched to a gene: 8. Looked up from germline, CDR1 is GTSNPN and CDR2 is SVGIG (reference sequence). CDR3 loop: CAYRWTSGASYEQYF. CDR3 sequence (DNA): TGTGCCTACAGATGGACTAGCGGGGCGTCCTACGAGCAGTACTTC. The full variable domain, completed using reference TRBV30 and TRBJ2-7, is SQTIHQWPATLVQPVGSPLSLECTVEGTSNPNLYWYRQAAGRGLQLLFYSVGIGQISSEVPQNLSASRPQDRQFILSSKKLLLSDSGFYLCAYRWTSGASYEQYFGPGTRLTVT.

In this sample, this clone turned up a few times. The chain joins TRBV4-2 to TRBJ2-4; 9 nucleotides line up with TRBD2. Trimming took 11 bases from V and 11 from J; bases not matched to a gene: 10. CDR3 length: 12 residues. Germline CDR1 reads LGHNA; CDR2 reads YNFKEQ. This CDR3 is CAAGGLEPVQYF. The CDR3 coding sequence is TGTGCCGCGGGGGGGCTGGAGCCGGTTCAGTACTTC.

A word on this clone: The same CDR3 also results from other DNA sequences found in this sample. The V and J genes are TRBV6-4 and TRBJ1-5, with 10 bases that match TRBD1. The V gene end was trimmed by 5 bases and the J gene end by 3 bases; junction bases not matched to a gene: 13. CDR3 length equals 18 residues. Looked up from germline, CDR1 is MRHNA and CDR2 is SNTAGT. The CDR3 bases are TGTGCCAGCAGTTCTACCGGTGACAGGGGGCATGTCAATCAGCCCCAGCATTTT. Translating gives CASSSTGDRGHVNQPQHF.

CDR3 DNA: TGTGCCAGTAGTGTCCAGCGGGGGGGGAACACCGGGGAGCTGTTTTTT. Encoded protein: CASSVQRGGNTGELFF. V gene TRBV19 combines with J gene TRBJ2-2, with 10 bases lining up with TRBD2. The germline CDR1 and CDR2 sequences are LNHDA and SQIVND (reference sequence). The V gene end was trimmed by 5 bases and the J gene end by 1 base; junction bases not matched to a gene: 4. The CDR3 runs 16 residues.

The genes are TRBV7-8 and TRBJ2-7, with a tentative D call TRBD2 (6 bases). This CDR3 region has 16 residues. Trimming pared 1 base from V and 2 bases from J, leaving 15 bases between. CDR1 SGHVS and CDR2 FQNEAQ come from the germline V gene. The CDR3 region has the DNA TGTGCCAGCAGCTTAGGGGGGGAAGTTCCGACCTACGAGCAGTACTTC. Translated: CASSLGGEVPTYEQYF.